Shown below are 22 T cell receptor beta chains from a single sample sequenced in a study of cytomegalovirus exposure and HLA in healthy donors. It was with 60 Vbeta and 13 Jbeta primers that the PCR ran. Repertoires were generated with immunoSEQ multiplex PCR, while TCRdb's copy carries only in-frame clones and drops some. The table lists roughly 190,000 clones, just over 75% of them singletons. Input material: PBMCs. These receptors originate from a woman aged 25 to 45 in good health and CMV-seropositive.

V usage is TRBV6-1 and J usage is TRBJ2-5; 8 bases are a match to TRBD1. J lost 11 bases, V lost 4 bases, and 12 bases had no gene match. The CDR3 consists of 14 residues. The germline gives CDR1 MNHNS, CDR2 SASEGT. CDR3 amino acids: CASSVGQGGWEQYF. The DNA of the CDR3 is TGTGCCAGCAGTGTTGGACAGGGCGGTTGGGAGCAGTACTTC.

CDR3: CASSPRLAGTYNEQFF. The CDR3 bases are TGTGCCAGCAGCCCGAGACTAGCGGGAACGTACAATGAGCAGTTCTTC. The chain joins TRBV5-4 to TRBJ2-1, with 11 bases that match TRBD2. V shed 4 bases and J 4 bases; nucleotides not matched to a gene: 7. The germline CDR1 and CDR2 sequences are SGHNT and YYREEE (reference sequence). This CDR3 region has 16 residues.

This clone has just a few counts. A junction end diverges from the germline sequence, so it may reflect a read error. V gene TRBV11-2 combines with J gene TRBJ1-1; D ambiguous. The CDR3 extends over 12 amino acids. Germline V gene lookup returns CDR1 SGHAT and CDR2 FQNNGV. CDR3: CASRFYEAEAFF. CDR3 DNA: TGTGCCAGCCGCTTTTATGAAGCCGAAGCTTTCTTT. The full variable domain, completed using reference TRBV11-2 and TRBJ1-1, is EAGVAQSPRYKIIEKRQSVAFWCNPISGHATLYWYQQILGQGPKLLIQFQNNGVVDDSQLPKDRFSAERLKGVDSTLKIQPAKLEDSAVYLCASRFYEAEAFFGQGTRLTVV.

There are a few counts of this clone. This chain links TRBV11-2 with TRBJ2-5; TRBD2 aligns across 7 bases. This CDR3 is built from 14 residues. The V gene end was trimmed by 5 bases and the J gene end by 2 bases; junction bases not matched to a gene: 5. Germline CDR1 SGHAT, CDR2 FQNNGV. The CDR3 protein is CASSPVGGQETQYF. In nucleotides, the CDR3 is TGTGCCAGCAGCCCCGTGGGGGGGCAAGAGACCCAGTACTTC.

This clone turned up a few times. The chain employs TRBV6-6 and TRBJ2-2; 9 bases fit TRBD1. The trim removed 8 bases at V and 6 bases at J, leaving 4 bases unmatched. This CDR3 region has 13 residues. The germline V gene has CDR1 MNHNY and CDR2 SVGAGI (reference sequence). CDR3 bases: TGTGCCAGCGGGACAGGGTCCGCCGGGGAGCTGTTTTTT. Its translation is CASGTGSAGELFF.

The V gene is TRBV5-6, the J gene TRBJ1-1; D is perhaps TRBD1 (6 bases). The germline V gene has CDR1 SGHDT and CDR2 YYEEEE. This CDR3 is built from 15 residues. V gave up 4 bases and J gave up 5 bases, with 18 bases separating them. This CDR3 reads CASSPPQQGITEAFF. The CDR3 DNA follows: TGTGCCAGCAGCCCGCCGCAACAGGGCATAACTGAAGCTTTCTTT.

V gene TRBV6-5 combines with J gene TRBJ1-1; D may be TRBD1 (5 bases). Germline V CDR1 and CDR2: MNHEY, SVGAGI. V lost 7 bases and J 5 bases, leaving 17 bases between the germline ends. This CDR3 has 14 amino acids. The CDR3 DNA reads TGTGCCAGCACCTCCGGGAGAGGGGAAACTGAAGCTTTCTTT. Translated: CASTSGRGETEAFF.

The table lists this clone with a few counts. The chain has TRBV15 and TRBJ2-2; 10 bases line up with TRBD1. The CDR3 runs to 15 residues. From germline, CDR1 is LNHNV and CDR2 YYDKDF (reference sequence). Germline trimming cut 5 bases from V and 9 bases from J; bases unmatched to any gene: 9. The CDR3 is CATSGRGTGARELFF. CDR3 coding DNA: TGTGCCACCAGCGGAAGGGGGACAGGGGCCCGGGAGCTGTTTTTT.

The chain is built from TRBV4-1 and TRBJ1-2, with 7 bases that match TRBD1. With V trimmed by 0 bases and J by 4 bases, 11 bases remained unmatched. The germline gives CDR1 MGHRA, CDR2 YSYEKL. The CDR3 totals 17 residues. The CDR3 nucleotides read TGCGCCAGCAGCCAAGATTATCCTCCCACAGGGGTCTATGGCTACACCTTC. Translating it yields CASSQDYPPTGVYGYTF.

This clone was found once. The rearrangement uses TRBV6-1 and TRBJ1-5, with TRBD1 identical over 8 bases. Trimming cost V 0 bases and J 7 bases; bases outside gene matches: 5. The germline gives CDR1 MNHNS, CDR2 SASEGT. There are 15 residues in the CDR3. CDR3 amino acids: CASSEAPGGRQPQHF. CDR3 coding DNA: TGTGCCAGCAGTGAAGCGCCAGGGGGCAGGCAGCCCCAGCATTTT.

CDR3 amino acids: CASSMEATGGGYEQYF. The CDR3 DNA follows: TGTGCCAGTAGTATGGAAGCGACAGGGGGCGGCTACGAGCAGTACTTC. The chain carries TRBV19 and TRBJ2-7; 10 nucleotides line up with TRBD1. Germline loops: CDR1 LNHDA, CDR2 SQIVND (reference sequence). The CDR3 runs 16 residues. The V and J ends lost 3 bases and 3 bases, in that order; junction bases with no gene match: 8. Filled out from reference TRBV19 and TRBJ2-7, the complete variable domain reads DGGITQSPKYLFRKEGQNVTLSCEQNLNHDAMYWYRQDPGQGLRLIYYSQIVNDFQKGDIAEGYSVSREKKESFPLTVTSAQKNPTAFYLCASSMEATGGGYEQYFGPGTRLTVT.

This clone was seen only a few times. The CDR3 DNA follows: TGTGCCAGCAGCTCCCGGACTAGCTTGAATGAGCAGTTCTTC. It codes for CASSSRTSLNEQFF. The chain uses TRBV7-2 and TRBJ2-1; TRBD2 matches 8 bases. Looked up from germline, CDR1 is SGHTA and CDR2 is FQGNSA. The CDR3 sequence is 14 residues long. The ends lost 4 bases at V and 7 bases at J; junction bases unmatched: 6.

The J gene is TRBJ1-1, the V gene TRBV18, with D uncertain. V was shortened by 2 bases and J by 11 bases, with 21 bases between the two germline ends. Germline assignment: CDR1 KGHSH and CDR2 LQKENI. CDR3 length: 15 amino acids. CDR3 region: CASSPNPLPSPGAFF. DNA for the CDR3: TGTGCCAGCTCACCAAACCCCTTACCTTCCCCGGGGGCTTTCTTT.

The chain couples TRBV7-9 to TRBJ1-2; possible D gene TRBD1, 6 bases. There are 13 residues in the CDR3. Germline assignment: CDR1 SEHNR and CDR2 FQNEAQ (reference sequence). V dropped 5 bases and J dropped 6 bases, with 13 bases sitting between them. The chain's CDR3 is CASSQDRWDGYTF. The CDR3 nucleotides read TGTGCCAGCAGCCAAGACAGGTGGGATGGCTACACCTTC.

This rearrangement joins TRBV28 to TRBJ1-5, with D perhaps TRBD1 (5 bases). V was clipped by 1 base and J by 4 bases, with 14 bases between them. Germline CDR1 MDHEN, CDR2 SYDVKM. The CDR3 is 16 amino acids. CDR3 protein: CASSLFQGGGNQPQHF. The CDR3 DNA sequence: TGTGCCAGCAGTTTATTTCAGGGCGGAGGGAATCAGCCCCAGCATTTT.

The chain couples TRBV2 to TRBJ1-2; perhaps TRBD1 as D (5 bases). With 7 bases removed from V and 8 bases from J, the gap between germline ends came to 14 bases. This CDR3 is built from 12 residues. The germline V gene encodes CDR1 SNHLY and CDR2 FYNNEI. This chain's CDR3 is CASISTGVGYTF. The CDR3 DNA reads TGTGCCAGCATTTCGACGGGGGTGGGCTACACCTTC.

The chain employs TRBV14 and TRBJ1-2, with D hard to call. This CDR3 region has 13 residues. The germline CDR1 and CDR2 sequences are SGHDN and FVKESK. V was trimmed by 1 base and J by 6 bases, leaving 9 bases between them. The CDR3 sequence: CASSQVVIDGYTF. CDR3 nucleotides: TGTGCCAGCAGCCAAGTTGTAATAGATGGCTACACCTTC.

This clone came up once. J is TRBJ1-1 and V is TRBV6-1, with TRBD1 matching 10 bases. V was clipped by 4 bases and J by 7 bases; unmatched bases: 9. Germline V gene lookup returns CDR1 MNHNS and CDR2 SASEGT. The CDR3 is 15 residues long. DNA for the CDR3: TGTGCCAGCAGTGTGACAGGGGGCGCGACACTTGAAGCTTTCTTT. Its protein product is CASSVTGGATLEAFF.

The CDR3 DNA follows: TGTGCCAGCAGCTCGTCAACCTATCTGAACACTGAAGCTTTCTTT. Translation gives CASSSSTYLNTEAFF. The V gene is TRBV7-2, the J gene TRBJ1-1; the D is unclear. The CDR3 has 15 amino acids. Germline values: CDR1 SGHTA, CDR2 FQGNSA. Trimming took 4 bases from V and 0 from J, leaving 12 bases between them.

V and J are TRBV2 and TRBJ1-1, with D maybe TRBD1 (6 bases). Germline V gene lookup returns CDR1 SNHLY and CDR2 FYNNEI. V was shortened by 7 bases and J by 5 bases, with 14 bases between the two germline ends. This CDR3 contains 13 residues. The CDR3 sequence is CASTGQIKTEAFF. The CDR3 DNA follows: TGTGCCAGCACCGGACAGATCAAAACTGAAGCTTTCTTT. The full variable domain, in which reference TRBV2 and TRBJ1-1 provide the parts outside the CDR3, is EPEVTQTPSHQVTQMGQEVILRCVPISNHLYFYWYRQILGQKVEFLVSFYNNEISEKSEIFDDQFSVERPDGSNFTLKIRSTKLEDSAMYFCASTGQIKTEAFFGQGTRLTVV.

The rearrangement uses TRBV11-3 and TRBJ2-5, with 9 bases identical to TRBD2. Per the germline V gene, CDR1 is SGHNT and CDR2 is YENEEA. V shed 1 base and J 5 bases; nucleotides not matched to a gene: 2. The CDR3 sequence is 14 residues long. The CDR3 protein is CASSLGTSEETQYF. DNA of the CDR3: TGTGCCAGCAGCTTAGGGACTAGCGAGGAGACCCAGTACTTC.

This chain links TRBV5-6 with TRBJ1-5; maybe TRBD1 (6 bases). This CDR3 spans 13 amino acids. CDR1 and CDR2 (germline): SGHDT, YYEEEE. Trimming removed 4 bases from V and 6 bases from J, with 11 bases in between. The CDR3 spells CASSPNRAQPQHF. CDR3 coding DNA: TGTGCCAGCAGCCCAAACAGGGCTCAGCCCCAGCATTTT.